This T cell receptor beta chain emerged from a study of blood T cells in healthy people across ages (dated by TCRdb to between 2015 and 2016). With regard to the full study: Template switching captured roughly one uniquely barcoded TCR beta cDNA molecule per two T cells in model experiments. Age-related changes in TCR beta repertoire diversity were measured in the study by deep sequencing normalized with unique cDNA molecular identifiers. Four age groups were formed from the donors: young (average approximately 17 years), middle-aged (approximately 39), aged (62) and long-lived (roughly 88). Donors of different ages were randomly distributed across sequencing lanes to avoid experimental bias. For two donors (one aged 18 to 29 and one aged 80 or older), the study analyzed two additional independent replicas of 1 million unique cDNA reads from the same blood draw. Findings and caveats that apply to the study as a whole: As age increased, observed TCR beta diversity per million T cells dropped in a roughly linear way, and a significant reduction was already evident by age around 41. Compared with the aged group, more naive CD4+ T cells, fewer expanded clones and increased TCR diversity were shown by the long-lived group, suggesting age selection. The CMV infection status of donors was not known, potentially confounding age-related changes in expanded clonotypes. The percentage of naive T cells measured by flow cytometry correlated strongly with observed TCR beta diversity. Conclusive comparison of naive and antigen-experienced compartments was prevented by the profiling of bulk unsorted PBMCs. Total diversity estimates from one million sequenced T cells were considered lower bounds and underestimates.

Receptor amplification or capture employed 5' RACE. TCRdb shows the sequencer as Illumina HiSeq 2500. A second PCR of about 7 to 12 cycles was run with a J-beta primer mix and a sample-barcoded 5' primer. A unique molecular identifier was introduced onto each TCR beta cDNA molecule by a template-switch 5' adaptor carrying 12 random nucleotides. Each sample yielded at least 3 million CDR3-containing paired-end reads. The Mint cDNA synthesis kit, primed by a TRBC-specific oligonucleotide, was used to synthesize first-strand cDNA from all RNA. All cDNA was treated with uracil-DNA glycosylase and then went through a first 18-cycle PCR with the universal primers M1SS and BC2_uni_R. On the authors' methods: Normalization of each sample was performed by random selection of 1 million high-quality reads, each carrying a distinct molecular identifier. Reads sharing molecular identifiers were discarded rather than binned into consensus sequences. MiTCR, run with a Q25 quality threshold and the strictest error-elimination algorithm, handled CDR3 identification, clonotype clustering and error correction. A nonparametric unseen species model using Euler transformation provided a lower-bound estimate of total TCR beta diversity. TCRdb cleaned the public reads at Q25 with fastp, built clones with MiXCR and kept in-frame beta chains. Identical CDR3 protein sequences are pooled into one entry, listed with their most common genes and DNA. These V and J calls rely on TCRdb rather than the paper's analysis. The sample table records 1.5 million to 2 million distinct CDR3 sequences; 25% to 30% of these occur just once. The ten most abundant clones make up approximately 7.7% of the sample.

The approximately 40 donors, aged 6 to 90 years, were systemically healthy Caucasian individuals from Russia. About 9.6 milliliters of peripheral blood were collected from each donor into EDTA-treated Vacutainer tubes. PBMCs were isolated by Ficoll-Paque density-gradient centrifugation, with at least 6 million obtained per sample. Trizol reagent was used to extract total RNA from the PBMCs, yielding at least 5 micrograms per sample. Naive CD45RAhigh/CD27high T cell percentages were measured by flow cytometry on a PBMC aliquot from every donor. Turning to this clonotype: Its antigen is currently not known. Per-nucleotide qualities are absent, and no much larger clonotype sits a single base away.

Material for sequencing was blood. This clonotype was sampled from a woman under 40 in good health.

The CDR3 region has the sequence CSAGVGATYNEQYF. At the DNA level, the sequence is TGCAGTGCAGGGGTGGGGGCTACCTACAATGAGCAGTACTTC. The sequence joins TRBV20-1 to TRBJ2-7, and perhaps TRBD1 as D gene, on 6 matching bases. CDR1 and CDR2 are read off the germline V gene (reference sequence) as DFQATT and SNEGSKA. V is clipped by 6 bases and J by 7 bases, and the sequence between their germline boundaries is 22 bases long. Inclusive of the bounding cysteine and phenylalanine, the CDR3 is 14 residues long. CDR3 DNA is the only sequence kept; it has 42 bases, read in frame from the first base.